This entry lists 8 T cell receptor beta chains sequenced from one sample in a study of regulatory and conventional T cells in RAG deficiency. Sequencing was performed with immunoSEQ multiplex PCR; in TCRdb, only in-frame clones are kept and a portion is missing. This table holds under 25,000 clones, nearly 96% found once. The sorted conventional CD4+ T cells were CD25-low and CD127-high, with genomic DNA sequenced. These data were also reused for a study on regulatory T cells. From that study: Amplification used 52 TRBV primers and 13 TRBJ primers.

The sample comprised CD25- CD4+ T cells sorted from blood. These receptor sequences come from a human donor in good health.

This clone was observed a handful of times. This sequence joins TRBV9 and TRBJ2-3, with D tentatively TRBD2 (6 bases). CDR3 length: 16 amino acids. Germline V gene data show CDR1 as SGDLS and CDR2 as YYNGEE. Trimming removed 3 bases at V and 3 bases at J, with 17 bases between. CDR3 amino acids: CASSGGVQQRTDTQYF. Here the CDR3 DNA reads TGTGCCAGCAGCGGCGGGGTTCAACAAAGGACAGATACGCAGTATTTT.

In DNA, the CDR3 is TGCGCCAGCAGCTCGAGCCTCTCAGGGCTACTTGGAAACACCATATATTTT. Amino acid sequence: CASSSSLSGLLGNTIYF. The chain links TRBV5-1 to TRBJ1-3; TRBD1 is a possible D gene (5 bases). CDR3 length: 17 amino acids. CDR1 SGHRS and CDR2 YFSETQ come from the germline V gene. The V and J ends lost 3 bases and 3 bases respectively, with 19 bases between them.

The chain combines TRBV5-4 with TRBJ1-2, with 10 bases lining up with TRBD1. V shed 3 bases, J shed 8 bases, and the junction held 10 bases outside the gene matches. The germline V gene encodes CDR1 SGHNT and CDR2 YYREEE (reference sequence). The CDR3 is made up of 15 amino acids. CDR3 nucleotide sequence: TGTGCCAGCAGCTCTGACAGGGGGCTAGTATTCGGCTACACCTTC. Translated: CASSSDRGLVFGYTF.

This chain uses TRBV11-2 with TRBJ1-2, with 10 positions matching TRBD1. Looked up from germline, CDR1 is SGHAT and CDR2 is FQNNGV. V lost 5 bases and J lost 4; bases outside the gene matches: 7. CDR3 size: 15 residues. This CDR3 is CASSLHDRGPYGYTF. CDR3 DNA sequence: TGTGCCAGCAGCCTGCATGACAGGGGGCCCTATGGCTACACCTTC.

The V gene is TRBV15, the J gene TRBJ2-7; perhaps TRBD1 as D (5 bases). This CDR3 is 15 amino acids long. With 0 bases removed from V and 0 bases from J, the gap between germline ends came to 9 bases. CDR1 is LNHNV, CDR2 YYDKDF, per germline (reference sequence). The CDR3 DNA reads as TGTGCCACCAGCAGAGATTCCAGGGTCTCCTACGAGCAGTACTTC. It encodes CATSRDSRVSYEQYF.

The CDR3 DNA sequence: TGTGCCAGTACCGGGACAGCGATCAATCAGCCCCAGCATTTT. The encoded protein is CASTGTAINQPQHF. V gene TRBV19 combines with J gene TRBJ1-5, with TRBD1 identical over 7 bases. The CDR3 loop spans 14 amino acids. Trimming cost V 7 bases and J 3 bases; bases outside gene matches: 6. CDR1 LNHDA and CDR2 SQIVND come from the germline V gene (reference sequence).

V is TRBV27 and J is TRBJ1-2; 8 bases match TRBD1. In germline, CDR1 is MNHEY, CDR2 SMNVEV (reference sequence). This CDR3 region has 17 residues. The trim removed 5 bases at V and 5 bases at J, leaving 16 bases unmatched. CDR3 region: CASSRQGQGTPLYGYTF. The CDR3 DNA sequence: TGTGCCAGCAGTCGACAAGGACAGGGTACGCCTCTATATGGCTACACCTTC.

The chain joins TRBV7-9 to TRBJ2-2; 9 nucleotides line up with TRBD2. The CDR3 sequence is 19 residues long. Germline CDR1 reads SEHNR; CDR2 reads FQNEAQ (reference sequence). V dropped 1 base and J dropped 6; count of bases not matched to a gene: 15. The DNA of the CDR3 is TGTGCCAGCAGCTTAGGGAAACTAGCGGGCCCTTCGCAGGCCGGGGAGCTGTTTTTT. This codes for CASSLGKLAGPSQAGELFF.